These 4 T cell receptor beta chains share one sample of origin, sequenced in a study of T cells after yellow fever vaccination. Via MiXCR, TCRdb re-called the 5' RACE reads, giving one row per CDR3 protein. The top ten clones hold about 10% of a sample with 35,000 to 55,000 distinct CDR3 sequences, roughly 6.4% of them seen once. Sequencing used PBMCs, either bulk or a sorted T-cell subset (CD4+, CD8+, memory, or dextramer-sorted; not recorded which), obtained 45 days after the yellow fever booster vaccination. The receptor source for this set is a man under 40 who received the YFV17D yellow fever vaccine.

CDR3 sequence reads: CSAPTPTGRGPREQFF. CDR3 DNA: TGCAGTGCCCCAACGCCGACCGGGAGGGGTCCCCGTGAGCAGTTCTTC. The rearrangement links TRBV20-1 to TRBJ2-1, with 8 bases aligning to TRBD2. The CDR3 loop spans 16 amino acids. Germline CDR1 is DFQATT and CDR2 is SNEGSKA (reference sequence). The V segment lost 6 bases and the J segment 9 bases; nucleotides outside the gene matches: 19.

The rearrangement joins TRBV12-3 or TRBV12-4 to TRBJ2-3; D unresolved. CDR3 size: 12 residues. The V end lost 5 bases, the J end lost 4 bases, and 7 bases lay between the germline ends. As DNA, the CDR3 is TGTGCCAGCAGTCCGGCCCCAGATACGCAGTATTTT. Translated, it gives CASSPAPDTQYF.

This clonotype was detected ten times or more. The V gene is TRBV4-3, the J gene TRBJ2-1; 11 nucleotides match TRBD2. J lost 0 bases, V lost 1 base, and 8 bases had no gene match. Per the germline V gene, CDR1 is LGHNA and CDR2 is YSLEER. The CDR3 extends over 19 amino acids. CDR3 nucleotide sequence: TGCGCCAGCAGCCAAGTAACTGGGACTAGCGGATCCTCCTACAATGAGCAGTTCTTC. Translated: CASSQVTGTSGSSYNEQFF.

By its share, this clonotype is medium-sized. The chain is built from TRBV7-9 and TRBJ1-2; 8 bases line up with TRBD1. The V gene's germline CDR1 is SEHNR and CDR2 FQNEAQ (reference sequence). J lost 6 bases, V lost 5 bases, and 8 bases had no gene match. This CDR3 comprises 14 residues. The CDR3 region has the DNA TGTGCCAGCAGCCTCGGACAGGGACAAAATGGCTACACCTTC. Its protein is CASSLGQGQNGYTF.